Presented here are 6 T cell receptor beta chains from one specimen sequenced in a study of regulatory T cells in long-lasting Graves disease. Stated time point: persistent/refractory GD, antithyroid drugs over 5 years with positive TRAb. After RNA was extracted from PBMCs, the TCR library was made from it. Building the TCR beta libraries relied on iRepertoire HTBI primers, and CDR3 regions underwent Arm-PCR. TCRdb itself ran the multiplex PCR reads through MiXCR, one entry per CDR3 protein. The table lists roughly 450,000 distinct CDR3 sequences, roughly a quarter of them singletons. The input for sequencing was peripheral blood mononuclear cells (PBMCs), taken when the disease was refractory, from a patient treated with antithyroid drugs. The receptors were gathered from a female donor with Graves disease.

This clonotype was counted between two and nine times. This may be a read error: a much more frequent sequence differs by one nucleotide. The chain recombines TRBV28 with TRBJ1-2; D gene uncertain. Germline V lookup: CDR1 MDHEN, CDR2 SYDVKM. This CDR3 region has 12 residues. The CDR3 region is CASTRTTYGYIF. The CDR3 DNA reads as TGTGCCAGCACCCGGACGACCTATGGCTACATCTTC.

The rearrangement uses TRBV7-2 and TRBJ1-1, with D unclear. Germline-derived CDR1 and CDR2 are SGHTA and FQGNSA. This CDR3 is built from 15 residues. Deletions cut 0 bases from V and 2 bases from J, with 10 bases between. The chain's CDR3 is CASSLARTINTEAFF. The CDR3 DNA is TGTGCCAGCAGCTTAGCGCGTACGATTAACACTGAAGCTTTCTTT. Based on the CDR3 plus reference TRBV7-2 and TRBJ1-1, the full variable domain is GAGVSQSPSNKVTEKGKDVELRCDPISGHTALYWYRQSLGQGLEFLIYFQGNSAPDKSGLPSDRFSAERTGGSVSTLTIQRTQQEDSAVYLCASSLARTINTEAFFGQGTRLTVV.

This clonotype was seen only a few times. V usage is TRBV12-3 or TRBV12-4 and J usage is TRBJ2-2, with unresolved D. The CDR3 is made up of 12 amino acids. Trimming cost V 6 bases and J 7 bases, with 9 bases left between them. Written as DNA, the CDR3 is TGTGCCAGCAGCGCCCATGTCGGGGAGCTGTTTTTT. It codes for CASSAHVGELFF.

There are many counts of this clonotype. The chain joins TRBV7-2 to TRBJ2-7, with a tentative D call TRBD2 (5 bases). The ends were cut back, 1 base at V and 4 bases at J, with 8 bases in the middle. Germline V gene lookup returns CDR1 SGHTA and CDR2 FQGNSA. CDR3 length equals 13 residues. CDR3 nucleotides: TGTGCCAGCAGCTTAGTTGAGGGTTACGAGCAGTACTTC. Translating it yields CASSLVEGYEQYF.

This clonotype has just a few counts. This chain links TRBV10-3 with TRBJ1-2, with 7 bases fitting TRBD1. CDR1 and CDR2 from the germline V gene are ENHRY and SYGVKD. J was trimmed by 6 bases and V by 7 bases; bases with no gene match: 8. CDR3 length equals 13 residues. CDR3 loop: CAITDRELDGYTF. The CDR3 DNA follows: TGTGCCATCACCGACAGGGAATTAGATGGCTACACCTTC.

This clonotype was counted many times. This chain joins TRBV28 and TRBJ2-7; D is uncertain. Trimming removed 5 bases from V and 9 bases from J, with 17 bases in between. CDR1 and CDR2 (germline): MDHEN, SYDVKM. The CDR3 extends over 13 amino acids. The CDR3 DNA is TGTGCCAGCAGTCCCCCCTCGAGTAGGGTGCAGTACTTC. Translated, it gives CASSPPSSRVQYF.